This T cell receptor beta chain was identified in a study of beta chain features in type 1 diabetes. Study conclusions and caveats: Cells that show high TCR expression could be over-represented by cDNA sequencing. Type 1 diabetes patients had TCRB CDR3s that were shorter (moderately but significantly so) in all four CD4+ subsets.

Turning to this clone: Antigen specificity is unknown.

This CDR3 has 14 amino acids. CDR1 SEHNR and CDR2 FQNEAQ come from the germline V gene (reference sequence). V shed 1 base and J shed 1 base, with 7 bases lying between them. The whole isolated RNA underwent reverse transcription, so sequencing captured expressed TCRB transcripts. Measured with immunoSEQ multiplex PCR; TCRdb has only the in-frame clones, and not every one. This table holds roughly 700,000 clones, around an eighth found once. The receptor comes from a man between 18 and 29 years old with type 1 diabetes. Sequenced input: naive CD4+ T cells from blood. This chain joins TRBV7-9 and TRBJ1-2; no definite D call. Here the CDR3 DNA reads TGTGCCAGCAGCTTAGAGGCAGTTAACTATGGCTACACCTTC. This codes for CASSLEAVNYGYTF.